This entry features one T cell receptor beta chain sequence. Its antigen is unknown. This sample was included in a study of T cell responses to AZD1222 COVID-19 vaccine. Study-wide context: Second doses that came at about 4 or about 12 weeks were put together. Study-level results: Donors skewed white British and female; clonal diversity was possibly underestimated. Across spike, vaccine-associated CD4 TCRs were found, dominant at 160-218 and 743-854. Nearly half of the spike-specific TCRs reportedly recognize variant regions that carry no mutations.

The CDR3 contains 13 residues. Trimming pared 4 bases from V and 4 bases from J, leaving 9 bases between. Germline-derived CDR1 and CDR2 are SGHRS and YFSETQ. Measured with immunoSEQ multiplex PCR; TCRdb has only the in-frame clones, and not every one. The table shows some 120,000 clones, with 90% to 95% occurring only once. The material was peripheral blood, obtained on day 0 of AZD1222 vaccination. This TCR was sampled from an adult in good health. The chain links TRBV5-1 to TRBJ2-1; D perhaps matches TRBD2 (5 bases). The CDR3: CASSPSPYNEQFF. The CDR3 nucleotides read TGCGCCAGCAGCCCTAGCCCTTACAATGAGCAGTTCTTC.